The 22 T cell receptor beta chains reported below all come from one sample, sequenced in a study of blood T cells in healthy people across ages. The second PCR ran roughly 7 to 11 cycles with a sample-barcoded 5' primer and J-beta primers. TCRdb re-derived calls from the 5' RACE reads in MiXCR, one entry per CDR3 protein. The sample yields around 2 million distinct CDR3 sequences, 30% to 40% seen once. The sample taken for sequencing was blood. The receptor source for this set is a human donor in good health.

This sequence joins TRBV3-1 and TRBJ1-2; maybe TRBD1 (6 bases). Trimming shortened V by 2 bases and J by 5 bases, and 18 bases separated the two germline ends. Germline V gives CDR1 LGHDT, CDR2 YNNKEL (reference sequence). This CDR3 spans 16 amino acids. The CDR3 region has the DNA TGTGCCAGCAGCCAAAGTTTAAGGACAGAGGGGTATGGCTACACCTTC. Its protein is CASSQSLRTEGYGYTF.

This clonotype was observed a few times. V gene TRBV5-1 combines with J gene TRBJ1-6; D might be TRBD1 (5 bases). The CDR3 runs 16 residues. The V gene's germline CDR1 is SGHRS and CDR2 YFSETQ. V lost 6 bases and J 0 bases, leaving 13 bases between the germline ends. The CDR3 DNA reads as TGCGCCAGCACTGGGACCGCGAGCTCCTATAATTCACCCCTCCACTTT. Translating it yields CASTGTASSYNSPLHF.

In its sample, this clonotype was seen once. V gene TRBV19 combines with J gene TRBJ1-1; possibly TRBD1 for D (5 bases). Per germline, CDR1 LNHDA and CDR2 SQIVND (reference sequence). The germline V and J ends were trimmed by 4 bases and 5 bases, with 11 bases remaining between them. The CDR3 is made up of 13 amino acids. The CDR3 loop reads CASSRGMGTEAFF. The CDR3 DNA sequence: TGTGCCAGTAGTAGGGGCATGGGGACTGAAGCTTTCTTT.

The chain carries TRBV20-1 and TRBJ2-7; the D call may be TRBD1 or TRBD2 (5 bases each). This CDR3 has 15 residues. CDR1 DFQATT and CDR2 SNEGSKA come from the germline V gene (reference sequence). V shed 3 bases and J shed 3 bases, with 18 bases lying between them. CDR3 in amino acids: CSARGDVGQGYEQYF. The CDR3 DNA sequence: TGCAGTGCTAGGGGGGATGTTGGTCAGGGCTACGAGCAGTACTTC.

This chain joins TRBV6-5 and TRBJ1-2, with D maybe TRBD1 (5 bases). Trimming pared 1 base from V and 5 bases from J, leaving 14 bases between. The germline V gene has CDR1 MNHEY and CDR2 SVGAGI. The CDR3 covers 15 residues. The CDR3 here is CASSYFSGASYGYTF. The CDR3 DNA sequence: TGTGCCAGCAGTTACTTTTCCGGGGCAAGTTATGGCTACACCTTC.

The gene calls are TRBV6-5 and TRBJ2-7, with D hard to call. CDR1 MNHEY and CDR2 SVGAGI come from the germline V gene. This CDR3 comprises 13 residues. V was cut by 4 bases and J by 3 bases, with 10 bases left in between. In DNA form, the CDR3 reads TGTGCCAGCAGTTTCAACACTCACTACGAGCAGTACTTC. It encodes CASSFNTHYEQYF.

V usage is TRBV9 and J usage is TRBJ1-1; possibly TRBD1 for D (5 bases). Germline CDR1 and CDR2: SGDLS and YYNGEE. Trimming stripped 3 bases from V and 8 bases from J, with 11 bases between. This CDR3 contains 12 residues. The CDR3 DNA is TGTGCCAGCAGCGCTGAAGAGGGGGAAGCTTTCTTT. Protein product: CASSAEEGEAFF.

Concerning this clonotype itself: This may come from a read error, since a much larger clone is one base off. V is TRBV4-3 and J is TRBJ2-7; 10 bases map to TRBD1. V dropped 4 bases and J dropped 0; count of bases not matched to a gene: 12. The CDR3 has 18 residues. Germline CDR1 LGHNA, CDR2 YSLEER. In nucleotides, the CDR3 is TGCGCCAGCAGCCTAACCCCGAGGGGACAGGGGACCTCCTACGAGCAGTACTTC. It is translated as CASSLTPRGQGTSYEQYF.

For this clonotype: A much larger clone differs from this one at a single base, so this may be a read error. The chain combines TRBV6-4 with TRBJ2-1; D perhaps matches TRBD2 (5 bases). Looked up from germline, CDR1 is MRHNA and CDR2 is SNTAGT. The length of the CDR3 is 16 residues. As DNA, the CDR3 is TGTGCCAGCAGTGACTCGACTACCCGCTCCCACAATGAGCAGTTCTTC. Residues: CASSDSTTRSHNEQFF.

The J gene is TRBJ2-7, the V gene TRBV27, with D possibly TRBD1 on 7 matching bases. The CDR3 runs to 14 residues. V was pared by 6 bases and J by 6 bases, with 18 bases between. Germline V CDR1 and CDR2: MNHEY, SMNVEV (reference sequence). CDR3: CASRQLQGTGEQYF. In DNA, the CDR3 is TGTGCCAGCAGACAACTACAGGGGACTGGCGAGCAGTACTTC.

The CDR3 loop is CATSRQGAYEQYF. CDR3 nucleotide sequence: TGTGCCACTAGCCGGCAGGGAGCCTACGAGCAGTACTTC. The chain uses TRBV7-2 and TRBJ2-7; D is perhaps TRBD1 or TRBD2 (5 bases each). Germline CDR1 SGHTA, CDR2 FQGNSA. This CDR3 is 13 amino acids long. V gave up 10 bases and J gave up 2 bases, with 15 bases separating them. The whole variable domain, filled in from reference TRBV7-2 and TRBJ2-7, reads GAGVSQSPSNKVTEKGKDVELRCDPISGHTALYWYRQSLGQGLEFLIYFQGNSAPDKSGLPSDRFSAERTGGSVSTLTIQRTQQEDSAVYLCATSRQGAYEQYFGPGTRLTVT.

V usage is TRBV7-2 and J usage is TRBJ2-3; 9 positions match TRBD2. This CDR3 is 16 amino acids long. V dropped 2 bases and J dropped 0; count of bases not matched to a gene: 3. Germline CDR1 reads SGHTA; CDR2 reads FQGNSA. CDR3 bases: TGTGCCAGCAGCTTAACTAGCGGGCAAAGCACAGATACGCAGTATTTT. Encoded protein: CASSLTSGQSTDTQYF.

The CDR3 here is CASRTQGSQPQHF. CDR3 sequence (DNA): TGTGCCAGCAGGACACAGGGGAGTCAGCCCCAGCATTTT. The chain couples TRBV28 to TRBJ1-5; 7 bases fit TRBD1. The CDR3 covers 13 residues. V dropped 6 bases and J dropped 6; count of bases not matched to a gene: 5. Germline V CDR1 and CDR2: MDHEN, SYDVKM.

In its sample, this clonotype was seen once. J is TRBJ2-7 and V is TRBV11-2, with D possibly matching TRBD1 (6 bases). V was trimmed by 1 base and J by 6 bases, leaving 13 bases between them. Germline lookup yields CDR1 SGHAT and CDR2 FQNNGV. The CDR3 sequence is 14 residues long. The chain's CDR3 is CASSLGGPFREQYF. The DNA for the CDR3 is TGTGCCAGCAGCTTAGGGGGGCCCTTCCGCGAGCAGTACTTC. Complete variable domain (other parts from reference TRBV11-2 and TRBJ2-7): EAGVAQSPRYKIIEKRQSVAFWCNPISGHATLYWYQQILGQGPKLLIQFQNNGVVDDSQLPKDRFSAERLKGVDSTLKIQPAKLEDSAVYLCASSLGGPFREQYFGPGTRLTVT.

The chain couples TRBV29-1 to TRBJ1-2; D may be TRBD1 (6 bases). V was shortened by 4 bases and J by 3 bases, with 12 bases between the two germline ends. From germline, CDR1 is SQVTM and CDR2 ANQGSEA. CDR3 size: 13 residues. The CDR3 is CSVAGWTDYGYTF. The CDR3 DNA reads as TGCAGCGTTGCGGGGTGGACAGACTATGGCTACACCTTC.

In this sample, this clonotype turned up a few times. The V gene is TRBV7-2, the J gene TRBJ2-2; TRBD1 matches at 9 bases. The CDR3 extends over 15 amino acids. The germline V gene has CDR1 SGHTA and CDR2 FQGNSA. The trim removed 4 bases at V and 6 bases at J, leaving 6 bases unmatched. The CDR3 loop reads CASSSLQGAAGELFF. The CDR3 nucleotides read TGTGCCAGCAGCTCACTACAGGGGGCGGCCGGGGAGCTGTTTTTT.

This clonotype was seen more than once but under ten times. The rearrangement uses TRBV5-1 and TRBJ1-1; no reliable D call. Germline V CDR1 and CDR2: SGHRS, YFSETQ. This CDR3 has 16 amino acids. Between the trimmed V and J ends, which lost 0 bases and 0 bases, there was a span of 12 bases. The CDR3 is CASSLALRVLNTEAFF. The CDR3 DNA is TGCGCCAGCAGCTTGGCCTTAAGGGTTTTGAACACTGAAGCTTTCTTT.

This clonotype was observed at least ten times. V gene TRBV20-1 combines with J gene TRBJ2-3; possible D gene TRBD2, 6 bases. CDR3 length equals 12 residues. V was shortened by 6 bases and J by 2 bases, with 9 bases between the two germline ends. Germline CDR1 reads DFQATT; CDR2 reads SNEGSKA (reference sequence). The DNA of the CDR3 is TGCAGTGCCGGGACTTTCACAGATACGCAGTATTTT. Amino acid sequence: CSAGTFTDTQYF.

The chain combines TRBV4-1 with TRBJ1-2, with D possibly TRBD1 on 5 matching bases. This CDR3 region has 16 residues. V lost 3 bases to trimming and J lost 6 bases, with 20 bases between them. The germline V gene encodes CDR1 MGHRA and CDR2 YSYEKL. The CDR3 DNA follows: TGCGCCAGCAGCCAGGGCTACAGGAGATATGGAGATGGCTACACCTTC. It encodes CASSQGYRRYGDGYTF.

The CDR3 spells CASIFGISSTDTQYF. CDR3 nucleotide sequence: TGTGCCAGCATCTTCGGGATCTCTAGCACAGATACGCAGTATTTT. The chain employs TRBV5-5 and TRBJ2-3, with D tentatively TRBD2 (5 bases). Per the germline V gene, CDR1 is SGHKS and CDR2 is YYEKEE (reference sequence). The CDR3 has 15 residues. With 6 bases removed from V and 0 bases from J, the gap between germline ends came to 14 bases.

The V call is TRBV10-3, the J call TRBJ1-2; 7 nucleotides agree with TRBD1. V shed 9 bases, J shed 6 bases, and the junction held 10 bases outside the gene matches. Germline V lookup: CDR1 ENHRY, CDR2 SYGVKD. This CDR3 has 13 residues. In nucleotides, the CDR3 is TGTGCCATGGGGACAGAAAAAGAACATGGCTACACCTTC. It translates to CAMGTEKEHGYTF.

This clonotype was seen a few times. As DNA, the CDR3 is TGTGCCACAGAGGTGAGGGGATACAATGAGCAGTTCTTC. Translation: CATEVRGYNEQFF. The V and J genes are TRBV5-4 and TRBJ2-1; D assignment may be TRBD1 or TRBD2 (5 bases each). V was cut by 9 bases and J by 4 bases, with 14 bases left in between. The CDR3 is 13 amino acids. The V gene's germline CDR1 is SGHNT and CDR2 YYREEE (reference sequence).